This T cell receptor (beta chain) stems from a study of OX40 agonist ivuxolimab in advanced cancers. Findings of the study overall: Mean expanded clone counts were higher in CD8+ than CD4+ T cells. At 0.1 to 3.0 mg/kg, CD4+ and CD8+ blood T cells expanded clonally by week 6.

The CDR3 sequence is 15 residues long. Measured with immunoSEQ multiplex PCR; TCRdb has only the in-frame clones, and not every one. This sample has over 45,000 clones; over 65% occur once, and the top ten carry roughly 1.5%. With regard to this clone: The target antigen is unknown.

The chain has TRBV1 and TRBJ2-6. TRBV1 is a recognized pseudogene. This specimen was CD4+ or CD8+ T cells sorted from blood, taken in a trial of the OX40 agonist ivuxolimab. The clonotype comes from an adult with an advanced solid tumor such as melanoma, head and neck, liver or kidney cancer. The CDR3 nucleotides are TGCACCAGCAGTGTTAGGCGTAGTCGGGCCAACGTCCTGACTTTC. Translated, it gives CTSSVRRSRANVLTF.